The TCR beta chain under discussion was sequenced for a study of CD8+CD57+ T cells in acquired aplastic anemia. This CDR3 comprises 15 residues. Losses at the gene ends were 1 base for V and 3 bases for J; bases not matched to a gene: 6. Per germline, CDR1 SQVTM and CDR2 ANQGSEA. TCR beta VDJ combinations and CDR3 sequences were profiled from genomic DNA. TCRdb passed the reads through MiXCR, listing each CDR3 protein once. This table holds 200,000 or so distinct CDR3 sequences, less than 65% found once. This clonotype came up a few times. Sequences were obtained from sorted CD4+, CD8+, or CD8+CD57+ T cells (not recorded which) from PBMCs. The chain couples TRBV29-1 to TRBJ2-7; 10 nucleotides match TRBD1. The receptor was isolated from a human donor with severe aplastic anemia or a healthy control (not recorded which). The CDR3 DNA sequence: TGCAGCGTTGAAGGGTCCCGGACAGGGGGCTACGAGCAGTACTTC. This sequence encodes CSVEGSRTGGYEQYF.